This is a list of T cell receptor beta chains from one sample in a study of T cells in localized non-small cell lung cancer. The protocol was immunoSEQ multiplex PCR, while the TCRdb copy is restricted to in-frame clones and leaves out a portion. Of about 1,700 clones listed, around 25% were seen once; the top ten hold 22%. Sequences were derived from normal lung tissue next to the tumor, sampled before any cancer treatment. Receptor source: a female donor of 60 years or more with stage I lung adenocarcinoma. CDR3s include the opening cysteine and the closing phenylalanine or tryptophan. D genes are given only for firm matches. The listing skips clone size in some rows; elsewhere it reads once, few, many or a size class.

size	D	V	J	DNA	CDR3
.	TRBD1	TRBV9	TRBJ2-5	TGTGCCAGCAGCGCCCCGACAGGGGGTCTCCAAGAGACCCAGTACTTC	CASSAPTGGLQETQYF
.	TRBD2	TRBV6-8	TRBJ2-1	TGTGCCAGCAGTTACTCGCCTACTAGCGGGAGGGCCCGTGGGTACAATGAGCAGTTCTTC	CASSYSPTSGRARGYNEQFF
large	TRBD2	TRBV9	TRBJ2-2	TGTGCCAGCAGCGTAGGGACTAGCGGAAACACCGGGGAGCTGTTTTTT	CASSVGTSGNTGELFF
.	.	TRBV28	TRBJ2-7	TGTGCCAGCAGGGCAGGAGGGATCTACGAGCAGTACTTC	CASRAGGIYEQYF
many	.	TRBV11-3	TRBJ2-5	TGTGCCAGCAGCCAGTCTGTTGGGCAAGAGACCCAGTACTTC	CASSQSVGQETQYF
.	.	TRBV28	TRBJ1-2	TGTGCCAGCAGTTCCCCGGCGAACCGGAGGGGCTACACCTTC	CASSSPANRRGYTF
.	.	TRBV9	TRBJ2-3	TGTGCCAGCAGCCAACGGAGGGAAGGGACAGATACGCAGTATTTT	CASSQRREGTDTQYF
medium-sized	TRBD2	TRBV6-8	TRBJ2-3	TGTGCCAGCAGTTACCAGCCTAGCGGTAGCACAGATACGCAGTATTTT	CASSYQPSGSTDTQYF
medium-sized	.	TRBV28	TRBJ1-5	TGTGCCAGCAGTGCGCTCAGGGGACCCCAGCATTTT	CASSALRGPQHF
.	.	TRBV19	TRBJ1-1	TGTGCCAGTAGTATGCCCGGGGGCACTGAAGCTTTCTTT	CASSMPGGTEAFF
few	.	TRBV10-3	TRBJ2-7	TGTGCCAGCTTAGCTCGCGGCTACGAGCAGTACTTC	CASLARGYEQYF
few	TRBD1	TRBV19	TRBJ2-5	TGTGCCAGTGGGGACAGGGGTGAGACCCAGTACTTC	CASGDRGETQYF
large	.	TRBV6-1	TRBJ1-1	TGTGCCAGCAGTGAAGGGGGCGCGAGTGTCACTGAAGCTTTCTTT	CASSEGGASVTEAFF
.	.	TRBV11-3	TRBJ1-2	TGTGCCAGCAGCCCCGGGCCCTCACGATTGGGCTACACCTTC	CASSPGPSRLGYTF